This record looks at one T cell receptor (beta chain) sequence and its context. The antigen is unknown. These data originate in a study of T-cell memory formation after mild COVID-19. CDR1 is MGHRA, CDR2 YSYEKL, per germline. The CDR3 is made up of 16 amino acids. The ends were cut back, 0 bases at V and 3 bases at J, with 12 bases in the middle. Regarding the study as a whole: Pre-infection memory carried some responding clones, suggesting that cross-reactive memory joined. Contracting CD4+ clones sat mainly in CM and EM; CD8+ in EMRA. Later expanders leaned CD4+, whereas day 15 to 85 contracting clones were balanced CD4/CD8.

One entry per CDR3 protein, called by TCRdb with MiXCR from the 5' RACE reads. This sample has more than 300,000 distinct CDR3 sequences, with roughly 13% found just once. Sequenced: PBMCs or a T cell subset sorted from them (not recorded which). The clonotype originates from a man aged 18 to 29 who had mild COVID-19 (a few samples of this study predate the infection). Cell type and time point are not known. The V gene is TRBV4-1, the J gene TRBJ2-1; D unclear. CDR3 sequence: CASSQEADESYNEQFF. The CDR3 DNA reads TGCGCCAGCAGCCAAGAGGCCGATGAGAGCTACAATGAGCAGTTCTTC.